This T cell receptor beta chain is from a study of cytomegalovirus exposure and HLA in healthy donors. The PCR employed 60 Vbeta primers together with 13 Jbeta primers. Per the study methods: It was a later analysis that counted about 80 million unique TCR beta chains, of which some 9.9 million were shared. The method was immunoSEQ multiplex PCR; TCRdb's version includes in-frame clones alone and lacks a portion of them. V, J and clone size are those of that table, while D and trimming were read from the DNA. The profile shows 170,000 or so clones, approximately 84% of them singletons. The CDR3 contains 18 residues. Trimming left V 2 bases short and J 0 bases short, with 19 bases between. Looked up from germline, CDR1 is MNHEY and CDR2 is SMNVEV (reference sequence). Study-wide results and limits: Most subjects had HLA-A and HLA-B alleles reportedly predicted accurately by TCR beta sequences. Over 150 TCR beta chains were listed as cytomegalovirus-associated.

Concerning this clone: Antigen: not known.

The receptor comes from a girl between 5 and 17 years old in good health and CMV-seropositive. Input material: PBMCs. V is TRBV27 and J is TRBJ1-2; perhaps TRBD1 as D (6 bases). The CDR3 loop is CASSLSGQGGGPNYGYTF. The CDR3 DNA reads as TGTGCCAGCAGTTTAAGTGGCCAGGGCGGGGGCCCTAACTATGGCTACACCTTC.